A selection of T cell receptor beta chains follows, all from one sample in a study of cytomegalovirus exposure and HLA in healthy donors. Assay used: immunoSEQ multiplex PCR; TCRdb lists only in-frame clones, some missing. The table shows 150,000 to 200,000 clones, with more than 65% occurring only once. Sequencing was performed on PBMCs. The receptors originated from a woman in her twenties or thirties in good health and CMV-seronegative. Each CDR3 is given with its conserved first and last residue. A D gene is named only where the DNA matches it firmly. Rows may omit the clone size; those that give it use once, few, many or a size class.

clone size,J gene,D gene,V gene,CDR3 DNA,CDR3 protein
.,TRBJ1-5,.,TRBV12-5,TGTGCTAGTGGCAGGGTCAATAGCAATCAGCCCCAGCATTTT,CASGRVNSNQPQHF
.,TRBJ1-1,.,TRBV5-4,TGTGCCAGCAGCGTTGACAGCCTACAAGCTTTCTTT,CASSVDSLQAFF
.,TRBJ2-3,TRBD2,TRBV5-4,TGTGCCAGCAGCGAACAGCCGGGACTAGCGGTGGGGGATACGCAGTATTTT,CASSEQPGLAVGDTQYF
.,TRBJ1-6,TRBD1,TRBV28,TGTGCCAGCAGTTTAAACGACAGGGAAAGCTCACCCCTCCACTTT,CASSLNDRESSPLHF
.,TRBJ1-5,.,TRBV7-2,TGTGCCAGCAGCCCCGGGACATACAATCAGCCCCAGCATTTT,CASSPGTYNQPQHF
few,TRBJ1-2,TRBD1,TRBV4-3,TGCGCCAGCAGCCAACCCGGACAGGGGACGGGAGGCTACACCTTC,CASSQPGQGTGGYTF
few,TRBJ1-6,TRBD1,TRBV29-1,TGCAGCGTCTCAGGGACAGGGGGAAATTCACCCCTCCACTTT,CSVSGTGGNSPLHF
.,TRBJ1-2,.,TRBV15,TGTGCCACCAGCAGAGATCGCGGGGCGTATGGCTACACCTTC,CATSRDRGAYGYTF
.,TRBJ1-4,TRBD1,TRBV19,TGTGCCAGTAGTAGAGACAGGGGTGGTGAAAAACTGTTTTTT,CASSRDRGGEKLFF
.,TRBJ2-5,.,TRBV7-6,TGTGCCAGCAGCTTCCTCGGTGGGCAGAACCAAGAGACCCAGTACTTC,CASSFLGGQNQETQYF
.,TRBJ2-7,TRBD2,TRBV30,TGTGCCTGGAGTGTACTGACGGGGGGGGCGGGGCAGTACTTC,CAWSVLTGGAGQYF
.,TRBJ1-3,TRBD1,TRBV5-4,TGTGCCAGCAGCGCAACAGGGGGCTGGGTGTCTGGAAACACCATATATTTT,CASSATGGWVSGNTIYF
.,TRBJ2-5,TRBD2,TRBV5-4,TGTGCCAGCAGCCTTGGACTAGCGGGGCAAGAGACCCAGTACTTC,CASSLGLAGQETQYF
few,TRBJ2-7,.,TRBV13,TGTGCCAGCACCCCCAGGGACACCTACGAGCAGTACTTC,CASTPRDTYEQYF
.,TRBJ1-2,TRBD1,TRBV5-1,TGCGCCAGCAGCTGGGACAGAGGGAGGTCCTATGGCTACACCTTC,CASSWDRGRSYGYTF
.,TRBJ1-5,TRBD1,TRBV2,TGTGCCAGCAGTTGGGACAGGGGAAATCAGCCCCAGCATTTT,CASSWDRGNQPQHF
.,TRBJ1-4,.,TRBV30,TGTGCCTGGAGTGCCCGTAATGAAAAACTGTTTTTT,CAWSARNEKLFF
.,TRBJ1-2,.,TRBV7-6,TGTGCCAGCAGCCTGACCGCTCGGACAAGCTATGGCTACACCTTC,CASSLTARTSYGYTF
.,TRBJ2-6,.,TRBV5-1,TGCGCCAGCAGCTTGGTAACAGGTTCCACCTCTGGGGCCAACGTCCTGACTTTC,CASSLVTGSTSGANVLTF
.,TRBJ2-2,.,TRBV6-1,TGTGCCAGCAGTCCATTCGGTAGCACCGGGGAGCTGTTTTTT,CASSPFGSTGELFF
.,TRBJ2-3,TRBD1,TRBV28,TGTGCCAGCAGCCTCCCCAACAGGGGAAATACGCAGTATTTT,CASSLPNRGNTQYF
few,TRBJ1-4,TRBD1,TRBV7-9,TGTGCCAGCAGCTTGAGACAGACAGGGGGAGAAAAACTGTTTTTT,CASSLRQTGGEKLFF
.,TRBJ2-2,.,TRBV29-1,TGCAGCGTTTCTTTAGCAATCGACACCGGGGAGCTGTTTTTT,CSVSLAIDTGELFF
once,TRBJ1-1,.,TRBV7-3,TGTGCCAGCAGCACCATGGGGGGGGGCACTGAAGCTTTCTTT,CASSTMGGGTEAFF
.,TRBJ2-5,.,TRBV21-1,TGTGCCAGCAGCAAAGGGGAGCAGGGAGGAGAGACCCAGTACTTC,CASSKGEQGGETQYF